Following are 8 T cell receptor beta chains from one sample sequenced in a study of CD8 T cells in ankylosing spondylitis. MiXCR, run by TCRdb on the 5' RACE reads, gives a single entry per CDR3 protein. The sample has approximately 190,000 distinct CDR3 sequences; under 15% are singletons. The sequenced material came from blood, either unsorted or a sorted T cell fraction (not recorded which). The receptors were gathered from a female donor with ankylosing spondylitis or in good health (not recorded which).

To note about this clonotype: Compared with germline, one end of the junction differs, possibly owing to a read error. V and J are TRBV6-2 or TRBV6-3 and TRBJ2-1; a weak D match, TRBD2 (5 bases). Germline CDR1 is MNHEY and CDR2 is SVGEGT. The CDR3 has 12 residues. In DNA, the CDR3 is TGTGCCAGCAGTTACAGCGGTGGTGAGCGGTTCTTC. This sequence encodes CASSYSGGERFF.

This clonotype was recorded a few times. The chain is built from TRBV29-1 and TRBJ1-5; tentative D call: TRBD1 (5 bases). This CDR3 contains 12 residues. V was clipped by 6 bases and J by 7 bases, with 13 bases between them. Per the germline V gene, CDR1 is SQVTM and CDR2 is ANQGSEA. The CDR3 DNA follows: TGCAGCGTGTCCAGGGAAGGCCAGCCCCAGCATTTT. Encoded protein: CSVSREGQPQHF.

This clonotype was picked up a small number of times. The rearrangement joins TRBV6-1 to TRBJ1-2; no definite D call. Germline V CDR1 and CDR2: MNHNS, SASEGT. Deletions cut 4 bases from V and 3 bases from J, with 9 bases between. The CDR3 is 13 residues long. CDR3: CASSARTDYGYTF. CDR3 DNA sequence: TGTGCCAGCAGTGCCAGGACTGACTATGGCTACACCTTC.

This clonotype came up a few times. CDR3 bases: TGTGCCATCGCTGGGTCCTACGAGCAGTACTTC. It translates to CAIAGSYEQYF. The chain uses TRBV10-3 and TRBJ2-7; D gene unclear. The CDR3 extends over 11 amino acids. The germline V gene has CDR1 ENHRY and CDR2 SYGVKD. The V end was cut by 8 bases, the J end by 1 base, with 6 bases between.

This clonotype was counted many times. This chain uses TRBV7-2 with TRBJ2-5, with 7 bases lining up with TRBD2. Germline CDR1 SGHTA, CDR2 FQGNSA. Unmatched junction bases numbered 14, after V lost 3 bases and J lost 7 bases. The CDR3 runs to 16 residues. CDR3 amino acids: CASSLTAGTTVGTQYF. The CDR3 DNA reads as TGTGCCAGCAGCTTGACAGCCGGGACTACCGTTGGGACCCAGTACTTC.

This clonotype was counted ten times or more. V gene TRBV7-9 combines with J gene TRBJ2-7; no definite D call. Deletions cut 5 bases from V and 6 bases from J, with 11 bases between. The CDR3 contains 12 residues. The germline V gene has CDR1 SEHNR and CDR2 FQNEAQ (reference sequence). The CDR3 spells CASSPSPFEQYF. DNA of the CDR3: TGTGCCAGCAGCCCCTCCCCGTTCGAGCAGTACTTC.

Concerning this clonotype itself: The junction shows a germline mismatch at one end, possibly a read error. The CDR3 region is CASSSPGVSVAF. In nucleotides, the CDR3 is TGTGCCAGCAGTTCCCCCGGGGTTAGCGTTGCCTTC. The J gene is TRBJ2-7, the V gene TRBV28, with a tentative D call TRBD2 (5 bases). The CDR3 runs 12 residues. Looked up from germline, CDR1 is MDHEN and CDR2 is SYDVKM.

This clonotype was counted many times. The chain carries TRBV6-4 and TRBJ2-1; D ambiguous. Germline V gene data show CDR1 as MRHNA and CDR2 as SNTAGT. The V gene lost 2 bases and the J gene lost 6 bases, with 17 bases spanning the gap. This CDR3 has 16 amino acids. The CDR3 loop is CASSDLTSGPSNEQFF. The CDR3, as DNA: TGTGCCAGCAGTGACCTGACCTCGGGCCCTTCCAATGAGCAGTTCTTC.